These T cell receptor beta chains were read from a single sample in a study of shared clonotypes between healthy human individuals. TCRdb keeps only in-frame clones here, not all; method: immunoSEQ multiplex PCR. Seen here are over a million clones, about 75% observed once, and the top ten hold approximately 1.5%. What was sequenced was memory CD4+ T cells sorted from blood. These receptors all stem from a man younger than 35 in good health. CDR3s include the opening cysteine and the closing phenylalanine or tryptophan. The D gene is left open where the match is weak. Size values are once, few and many counts, or a class for expanded clones, and some rows have none.

j_call | v_call | d_call | clone_size | cdr3_nt | cdr3_aa
TRBJ2-7 | TRBV7-2 | NA | NA | TGTGCCAGCAGCTTGTCGGCAGAACGGGAGCAGTACTTC | CASSLSAEREQYF
TRBJ2-3 | TRBV19 | TRBD2 | NA | TGTGCCAGTAGTATGGGTCTAGCGGGAGTTGATACGCAGTATTTT | CASSMGLAGVDTQYF
TRBJ1-5 | TRBV6-1 | TRBD1 | NA | TGTGCCAGCATCGGACAGGGGATCAATCAGCCCCAGCATTTT | CASIGQGINQPQHF
TRBJ2-3 | TRBV18 | TRBD1 | NA | TGTGCCAGCTCATTTGAGGGGGCAAGAGATACGCAGTATTTT | CASSFEGARDTQYF
TRBJ1-1 | TRBV5-4 | NA | once | TGTGCCAGCTTCATCGGGGGGCTCGGCACTGAAGCTTTCTTT | CASFIGGLGTEAFF
TRBJ2-7 | TRBV18 | NA | once | TGTGCCAGCTCACCAATCCAGGGAATTATCACCTACGAGCAGTACTTC | CASSPIQGIITYEQYF
TRBJ1-3 | TRBV5-1 | NA | NA | TGCGCCAGCAGCGTCTCACAGGGAGCCTCAAGAAACACCATATATTTT | CASSVSQGASRNTIYF
TRBJ1-2 | TRBV7-9 | NA | NA | TGTGCCAGCAGCTACCATCTACAAGGGTTGGATGGCTACACCTTC | CASSYHLQGLDGYTF
TRBJ1-5 | TRBV5-4 | NA | NA | TGTGCCAGCAGAGCAGGGAATCAGCCCCAGCATTTT | CASRAGNQPQHF
TRBJ1-3 | TRBV5-4 | NA | NA | TGTGCCAGCAGCGCCGGGGGAGCGTCTGGAAACACCATATATTTT | CASSAGGASGNTIYF
TRBJ1-1 | TRBV7-9 | NA | NA | TGTGCCAGCAGCCTAGGGACACAGCCGAAAGCTTTCTTT | CASSLGTQPKAFF
TRBJ2-7 | TRBV7-2 | NA | NA | TGTGCCAGCAGCCCTCGACAGGCACCCTCCTACGAGCAGTACTTC | CASSPRQAPSYEQYF
TRBJ1-3 | TRBV2 | NA | NA | TGTGCCAGCAGGGGTGGGGGTTCTGGAAACACCATATATTTT | CASRGGGSGNTIYF
TRBJ2-1 | TRBV30 | TRBD2 | NA | TGTGCCTGGAGCGTACCGGGACTAGCGAGGAGGCATGAGCAGTTCTTC | CAWSVPGLARRHEQFF
TRBJ2-5 | TRBV7-2 | TRBD2 | NA | TGTGCCAGCAGCTTAGAAGGCGGGGGGGCCCGGGAGACCCAGTACTTC | CASSLEGGGARETQYF
TRBJ1-3 | TRBV6-6 | NA | NA | TGTGCCAGCAGTTATGGGGACTCTGGAAACACCATATATTTT | CASSYGDSGNTIYF